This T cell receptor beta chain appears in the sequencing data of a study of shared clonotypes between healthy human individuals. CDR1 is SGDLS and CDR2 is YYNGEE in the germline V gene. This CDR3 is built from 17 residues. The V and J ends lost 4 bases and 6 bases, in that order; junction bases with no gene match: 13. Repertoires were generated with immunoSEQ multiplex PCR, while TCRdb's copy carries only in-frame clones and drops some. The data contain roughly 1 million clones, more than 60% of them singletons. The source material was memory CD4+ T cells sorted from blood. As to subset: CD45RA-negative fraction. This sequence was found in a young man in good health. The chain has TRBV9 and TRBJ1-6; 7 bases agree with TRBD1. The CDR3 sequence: CASSPNPGTAINSPLHF. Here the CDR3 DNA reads TGTGCCAGCAGCCCAAATCCCGGGACAGCCATTAATTCACCCCTCCACTTT. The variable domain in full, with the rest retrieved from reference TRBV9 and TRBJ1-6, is DSGVTQTPKHLITATGQRVTLRCSPRSGDLSVYWYQQSLDQGLQFLIQYYNGEERAKGNILERFSAQQFPDLHSELNLSSLELGDSALYFCASSPNPGTAINSPLHFGNGTRLTVT.